These T cell receptor beta chains were read from a single sample in a study of blood T cell repertoires in COVID-19. Some clones are missing from TCRdb's copy, which holds only in-frame ones; the method was immunoSEQ multiplex PCR. This table has 300,000 to 400,000 clones, 87% appearing once. Source material: peripheral blood. The receptors were gathered from a man younger than 40 with COVID-19, enrolled during active disease. CDR3s include the opening cysteine and the closing phenylalanine or tryptophan. D genes are given only for firm matches. Size values are once, few and many counts, or a class for expanded clones, and some rows have none.

j_gene	v_gene	abundance	d_gene	CDR3aa	CDR3nt
TRBJ1-1	TRBV5-1	.	TRBD1	CASSVQGAHTEAFF	TGCGCCAGCAGCGTACAGGGGGCACACACTGAAGCTTTCTTT
TRBJ1-2	TRBV3-1/TRBV3-2	.	TRBD1	CASSLLAQGEVGYTF	TGTGCCAGCAGCCTTTTGGCGCAGGGGGAGGTTGGCTACACCTTC
TRBJ2-3	TRBV3-1/TRBV3-2	.	.	CASSQVTSTDTQYF	TGTGCCAGCAGCCAGGTTACTAGCACAGATACGCAGTATTTT
TRBJ2-5	TRBV5-6	few	TRBD1	CASSWDRGQATQYF	TGTGCCAGCAGCTGGGACAGGGGGCAGGCGACCCAGTACTTC
TRBJ2-1	TRBV27	.	.	CASSTTSYNEQFF	TGTGCCAGCAGCACGACATCCTACAATGAGCAGTTCTTC
TRBJ2-7	TRBV5-4	.	.	CASSLILVAHEQYF	TGTGCCAGCAGCTTGATTCTGGTAGCCCACGAGCAGTACTTC
TRBJ1-1	TRBV6-5	.	.	CASSLGTEAFF	TGTGCCAGTTCTCTCGGCACTGAAGCTTTCTTT
TRBJ2-1	TRBV13	.	TRBD2	CASSIRTSGGYNEQFF	TGTGCCAGCAGCATCAGAACTAGCGGGGGGTACAATGAGCAGTTCTTC
TRBJ2-3	TRBV29-1	.	.	CSVATSTDTQYF	TGCAGCGTTGCCACAAGCACAGATACGCAGTATTTT
TRBJ1-5	TRBV18	.	.	CASSPDYSNQPQHF	TGTGCCAGCTCACCAGACTATAGCAATCAGCCCCAGCATTTT
TRBJ2-7	TRBV18	.	.	CASSPKTGFSYEQYF	TGTGCCAGCTCACCTAAAACAGGGTTTTCCTACGAGCAGTACTTC
TRBJ2-5	TRBV7-9	.	TRBD2	CASSSHPGLGETQYF	TGTGCCAGCAGTTCCCACCCGGGACTAGGCGAGACCCAGTACTTC
TRBJ1-1	TRBV30	.	.	CAWSGQPFTEAFF	TGTGCCTGGAGTGGACAGCCATTCACTGAAGCTTTCTTT
TRBJ2-3	TRBV6-5	once	.	CASSYTGTRTDTQYF	TGTGCCAGCAGTTACACTGGGACTCGCACAGATACGCAGTATTTT
TRBJ2-1	TRBV19	.	TRBD1	CASSLDPAGQGANEQFF	TGTGCCAGTAGTCTTGACCCCGCGGGACAGGGGGCCAATGAGCAGTTCTTC
TRBJ1-3	TRBV29-1	.	.	CSVSWDSSSGNTIYF	TGCAGCGTGTCATGGGACTCAAGCTCTGGAAACACCATATATTTT
TRBJ1-2	TRBV19	.	.	CASRTAGGYGYTF	TGTGCCAGCCGGACAGCTGGGGGCTATGGCTACACCTTC
TRBJ1-2	TRBV12-5	.	.	CASGLGQALLGGYTF	TGTGCTAGTGGTTTGGGACAGGCCCTCTTAGGGGGCTACACCTTC
TRBJ2-2	TRBV7-2	.	TRBD1	CASSWGQGADTGELFF	TGTGCCAGCAGCTGGGGACAGGGGGCGGACACCGGGGAGCTGTTTTTT
TRBJ2-1	TRBV9	.	.	CASSVKGGGSYNEQFF	TGTGCCAGCAGCGTCAAGGGGGGAGGGTCCTACAATGAGCAGTTCTTC
TRBJ2-5	TRBV19	.	.	CASARTVGGETQYF	TGTGCCAGTGCCAGGACCGTCGGAGGAGAGACCCAGTACTTC
TRBJ2-1	TRBV7-8	.	TRBD2	CASSPRGLRTSVYNEQFF	TGTGCCAGCAGTCCAAGGGGGCTCAGGACTAGCGTCTACAATGAGCAGTTCTTC
TRBJ1-2	TRBV7-2	.	TRBD1	CASSLDPRTGGGYGYTF	TGTGCCAGCAGCTTAGACCCCAGGACAGGGGGCGGTTATGGCTACACCTTC
TRBJ2-1	TRBV6-6	.	.	CASSRDSLFSSYNEQFF	TGTGCCAGCAGTCGGGACTCCCTCTTCTCTTCCTACAATGAGCAGTTCTTC
TRBJ2-7	TRBV11-2	.	TRBD2	CASSVNDGASGTYEQYF	TGTGCCAGCAGCGTCAACGACGGGGCTAGCGGGACGTACGAGCAGTACTTC
TRBJ2-5	TRBV24-1	.	.	CATSRGVRETQYF	TGTGCCACCAGCAGGGGGGTACGAGAGACCCAGTACTTC
TRBJ2-2	TRBV6-2/TRBV6-3	.	.	CASSYVGAGTGELFF	TGTGCCAGCAGTTACGTGGGGGCCGGCACCGGGGAGCTGTTTTTT
TRBJ2-5	TRBV7-2	once	TRBD1	CASSSRDRVQETQYF	TGTGCCAGCAGCTCCCGGGACAGGGTACAAGAGACCCAGTACTTC
TRBJ2-1	TRBV7-2	.	.	CASSRGQPSYNEQFF	TGTGCCAGCAGTCGAGGACAGCCATCCTACAATGAGCAGTTCTTC
TRBJ2-1	TRBV7-2	.	TRBD2	CASSYFNGGSLYNEQFF	TGTGCCAGCAGCTACTTCAACGGGGGGTCCCTTTACAATGAGCAGTTCTTC
TRBJ1-5	TRBV7-2	many	TRBD1	CASSQRTGISNQPQHF	TGTGCCAGCAGCCAACGGACAGGGATTAGCAATCAGCCCCAGCATTTT
TRBJ1-1	TRBV27	.	TRBD1	CASSLRGVAFF	TGTGCCAGCAGCCTCAGGGGGGTCGCTTTCTTT
TRBJ2-1	TRBV27	.	.	CASSFLIGQPNNEQFF	TGTGCCAGCAGTTTCCTAATCGGACAGCCAAACAATGAGCAGTTCTTC
TRBJ2-7	TRBV7-9	.	.	CASSPPRVGTNNYEQYF	TGTGCCAGCAGCCCCCCTCGGGTTGGGACAAACAACTACGAGCAGTACTTC
TRBJ2-1	TRBV28	.	TRBD1	CASSSSRTGNEQFF	TGTGCCAGCAGTTCCTCAAGGACAGGGAATGAGCAGTTCTTC
TRBJ2-7	TRBV30	.	.	CAGTGYYEQYF	TGTGCCGGAACAGGGTACTACGAGCAGTACTTC
TRBJ2-7	TRBV10-2	.	.	CASRGTLDEQYF	TGCGCCAGCAGAGGGACTTTGGACGAGCAGTACTTC
TRBJ2-3	TRBV4-1	.	TRBD2	CASSQPRASGVRLYF	TGCGCCAGCAGCCAGCCTCGGGCTAGCGGGGTTCGTCTGTATTTT
TRBJ2-5	TRBV18	.	.	CASSPRPEETQYF	TGTGCCAGCTCACCGAGGCCTGAGGAGACCCAGTACTTC
TRBJ1-4	TRBV7-9	few	.	CASSLSVMGATNEKLFF	TGTGCCAGCAGCTTAAGTGTGATGGGAGCAACTAATGAAAAACTGTTTTTT
TRBJ2-1	TRBV12-2	.	.	CASRLATRGRDRMANEQFF	TGTGCAAGTCGCTTAGCGACGCGGGGTCGGGACAGAATGGCAAATGAGCAGTTCTTC
TRBJ2-3	TRBV7-9	.	TRBD1	CASSSRRQGAEDTQYF	TGTGCCAGCAGCAGTCGCCGACAGGGGGCGGAAGATACGCAGTATTTT
TRBJ2-1	TRBV13	.	.	CASSQITRALSYNEQFF	TGTGCCAGCAGCCAAATCACCAGGGCTCTCTCCTACAATGAGCAGTTCTTC
TRBJ1-2	TRBV7-2	.	TRBD1	CASSFDGTGGNYGYTF	TGTGCCAGCAGCTTCGACGGGACAGGGGGGAACTATGGCTACACCTTC
TRBJ2-7	TRBV19	.	TRBD1	CASRNTGAYEQYF	TGTGCCAGTAGGAACACAGGGGCCTACGAGCAGTACTTC
TRBJ1-1	TRBV7-2	.	.	CASSLAQGTEAFF	TGTGCCAGCAGCTTAGCGCAGGGCACTGAAGCTTTCTTT
TRBJ2-2	TRBV5-1	.	.	CASSSQGGTGELFF	TGCGCCAGCAGCTCCCAGGGCGGCACCGGGGAGCTGTTTTTT
TRBJ2-5	TRBV15	once	TRBD1	CATSGTGFETQYF	TGTGCCACCAGCGGGACAGGGTTTGAGACCCAGTACTTC
TRBJ2-1	TRBV19	.	.	CASRRGTLNYNEQFF	TGTGCCAGTAGGAGAGGAACCCTCAACTACAATGAGCAGTTCTTC
TRBJ1-2	TRBV7-9	.	.	CASSQAEGQVGYTF	TGTGCCAGCAGCCAGGCGGAGGGTCAAGTTGGCTACACCTTC
TRBJ1-5	TRBV4-1	.	TRBD1	CASSQQTGLNQPQHF	TGCGCCAGCAGCCAACAGACAGGGCTAAATCAGCCCCAGCATTTT
TRBJ2-7	TRBV6-5	once	.	CASRPGLVYEQYF	TGTGCCAGCAGACCAGGACTGGTCTACGAGCAGTACTTC
TRBJ2-7	TRBV27	.	TRBD2	CASSLYPSTSGNYEQYF	TGTGCCAGCAGTTTATATCCATCGACTAGCGGAAACTACGAGCAGTACTTC
TRBJ1-2	TRBV6-5	.	TRBD1	CASRTHRDSYGYTF	TGTGCCAGCAGGACACACCGGGACAGCTATGGCTACACCTTC
TRBJ2-7	TRBV27	.	TRBD1	CASSGTGGSYEQYF	TGTGCCAGCAGTGGTACAGGGGGCTCCTACGAGCAGTACTTC
TRBJ2-1	TRBV6-5	.	.	CASTSGVGYNEQFF	TGTGCCAGCACCTCAGGGGTAGGTTACAATGAGCAGTTCTTC
TRBJ1-2	TRBV29-1	.	TRBD1	CSVRGQVGNYGYTF	TGCAGCGTTCGGGGACAGGTGGGAAACTATGGCTACACCTTC